A selection of T cell receptor beta chains follows, all from one sample in a study of identical twins. TCRdb processed the 5' RACE reads anew with MiXCR; each CDR3 protein has one entry. The data show just under 650,000 distinct CDR3 sequences, under 8.5% seen once. These data are also associated with another study on yellow fever vaccine responses in identical twins.

The sequenced sample was PBMCs. The source is a woman aged 18-30 years in good health. Each CDR3 is given with its conserved first and last residue. D genes are given only for firm matches. Clone size is stated in some rows and not others, as once, few, many or a class when expanded.

V gene,J gene,D gene,clone size,CDR3 protein,CDR3 DNA
TRBV12-3/TRBV12-4,TRBJ2-1,NA,many,CASSPVYDSSYNEQFF,TGTGCCAGCAGTCCCGTTTACGATAGCTCCTACAATGAGCAGTTCTTC
TRBV5-1,TRBJ2-2,NA,many,CASSLETTSNTGELFF,TGCGCCAGCAGCTTGGAGACGACCTCGAACACCGGGGAGCTGTTTTTT
TRBV20-1,TRBJ2-4,NA,NA,CSARVLLAKNIQYF,TGCAGTGCTAGAGTATTGTTAGCCAAAAACATTCAGTACTTC
TRBV12-3/TRBV12-4,TRBJ2-1,TRBD2,many,CASSARTSGPNEQFF,TGTGCCAGCAGCGCCCGGACTAGCGGGCCGAATGAGCAGTTCTTC
TRBV20-1,TRBJ2-7,NA,few,CSARDAISEQYF,TGCAGTGCTAGAGATGCGATCAGCGAGCAGTACTTC
TRBV5-6,TRBJ2-3,TRBD2,many,CASSFYGLAGSTDTQYF,TGTGCCAGCAGCTTCTACGGACTAGCGGGAAGCACAGATACGCAGTATTTT
TRBV11-3,TRBJ2-7,TRBD1,many,CASSRGTGDYEQYF,TGTGCCAGCAGCAGAGGGACAGGGGACTACGAGCAGTACTTC
TRBV18,TRBJ2-1,NA,many,CASSPLNNEQFF,TGTGCCAGCTCACCGCTTAACAATGAGCAGTTCTTC
TRBV29-1,TRBJ1-1,TRBD1,few,CSVDRIGQGRTEAFF,TGCAGCGTTGACCGCATCGGACAGGGTCGCACTGAAGCTTTCTTT
TRBV20-1,TRBJ2-1,NA,few,CSARDFAGAYNEQFF,TGCAGTGCTAGAGATTTTGCGGGGGCGTACAATGAGCAGTTCTTC
TRBV10-3,TRBJ1-1,TRBD1,many,CAISRTGDTEAFF,TGTGCCATCAGCCGGACAGGGGACACTGAAGCTTTCTTT
TRBV29-1,TRBJ2-3,NA,once,CSVKVGTYTDTQYF,TGCAGCGTTAAAGTCGGGACTTACACAGATACGCAGTATTTT
TRBV20-1,TRBJ2-7,TRBD1,many,CSARGRDSDYEQYF,TGCAGTGCTAGAGGCCGGGACAGTGACTACGAGCAGTACTTC
TRBV20-1,TRBJ2-2,NA,many,CSARVTGELFF,TGCAGTGCTAGAGTCACCGGGGAGCTGTTTTTT
TRBV12-3/TRBV12-4,TRBJ2-1,NA,many,CASTLRGNEQFF,TGTGCCAGCACTCTGAGGGGCAATGAGCAGTTCTTC
TRBV9,TRBJ2-1,TRBD1,many,CASSVAPGGPYNEQFF,TGTGCCAGCAGCGTAGCTCCAGGGGGCCCCTACAATGAGCAGTTCTTC
TRBV7-7,TRBJ2-4,NA,many,CASPHRRVAQKNIQYF,TGTGCCAGCCCCCACCGGAGAGTCGCGCAAAAAAACATTCAGTACTTC
TRBV11-2,TRBJ2-5,TRBD2,few,CASSLGELASQETQYF,TGTGCCAGCAGCTTAGGAGAACTAGCGAGCCAAGAGACCCAGTACTTC
TRBV5-5,TRBJ2-5,TRBD1,NA,CASLRQGWETQYF,TGTGCCAGCCTACGACAGGGGTGGGAGACCCAGTACTTC
TRBV11-1,TRBJ2-1,TRBD2,many,CASRYSGGSSVYYNEQFF,TGTGCCAGCAGGTATAGTGGCGGGAGTAGCGTATACTACAATGAGCAGTTCTTC
TRBV3-1,TRBJ2-2,NA,many,CASSQGPLRAETGELFF,TGTGCCAGCAGCCAAGGTCCCCTCCGGGCGGAGACCGGGGAGCTGTTTTTT
TRBV5-1,TRBJ2-3,NA,many,CASSLEGGGLNTQYF,TGCGCCAGCAGCTTGGAGGGGGGGGGCCTGAATACGCAGTATTTT
TRBV12-3/TRBV12-4,TRBJ1-3,NA,few,CASSSQVTGNTIYF,TGTGCCAGCAGTTCACAAGTAACTGGAAACACCATATATTTT
TRBV12-3/TRBV12-4,TRBJ1-2,TRBD1,NA,CASSPNGQGRQWGYTF,TGTGCCAGCAGCCCTAACGGACAGGGGAGGCAGTGGGGCTACACCTTC
TRBV18,TRBJ1-2,NA,NA,CASSPMEGGYTF,TGTGCCAGCTCACCAATGGAAGGTGGCTACACCTTC
TRBV3-1,TRBJ2-5,NA,NA,CASSQVPLKETQYF,TGTGCCAGCAGCCAAGTCCCATTAAAAGAGACCCAGTACTTC
TRBV20-1,TRBJ2-1,TRBD2,NA,CSAKRLAEPSEQFF,TGCAGTGCGAAACGACTAGCGGAGCCCAGTGAGCAGTTCTTC
TRBV10-3,TRBJ1-1,TRBD1,NA,CAIGQGASEAFF,TGTGCCATCGGACAGGGGGCATCTGAAGCTTTCTTT
TRBV11-1,TRBJ2-1,NA,many,CASSSRIMRGGGSYNEQFF,TGTGCCAGCAGCTCCCGCATAATGAGAGGGGGGGGCTCCTACAATGAGCAGTTCTTC
TRBV10-3,TRBJ2-2,NA,NA,CAISESELNTGELFF,TGTGCCATCAGTGAGTCGGAACTTAACACCGGGGAGCTGTTTTTT
TRBV12-5,TRBJ2-3,TRBD2,few,CASGLVPPTSGGPTSHTQYF,TGTGCTAGTGGTTTGGTACCCCCAACTAGCGGGGGGCCAACTTCGCATACGCAGTATTTT
TRBV11-2,TRBJ1-1,NA,NA,CASRLPGPMNTEAFF,TGTGCCAGCAGGCTGCCGGGACCGATGAACACTGAAGCTTTCTTT
TRBV12-3/TRBV12-4,TRBJ2-3,NA,NA,CASIQSGAGDTQYF,TGTGCCAGCATCCAATCAGGGGCCGGGGATACGCAGTATTTT
TRBV5-1,TRBJ2-5,TRBD2,few,CASNILAGGPGETQYF,TGCGCCAGCAACATACTAGCGGGAGGGCCTGGTGAGACCCAGTACTTC
TRBV20-1,TRBJ2-1,TRBD2,NA,CSARGLAGGYSSYNEQFF,TGCAGTGCTAGAGGTCTAGCGGGAGGCTATAGCTCCTACAATGAGCAGTTCTTC
TRBV3-1,TRBJ2-7,TRBD2,many,CASSQTSGAGEQYF,TGTGCCAGCAGCCAGACTAGCGGGGCAGGGGAGCAGTACTTC
TRBV14,TRBJ2-7,NA,NA,CASSQDLPLASEQYF,TGTGCCAGCAGCCAAGATCTCCCCTTGGCCTCCGAGCAGTACTTC
TRBV7-9,TRBJ2-7,TRBD1,many,CASSHENRGPYEQYF,TGTGCCAGCAGCCATGAGAACAGGGGACCCTACGAGCAGTACTTC
TRBV5-1,TRBJ2-5,NA,NA,CASSLLTGGPQETQYF,TGCGCCAGCAGCTTGTTGACGGGGGGCCCTCAAGAGACCCAGTACTTC
TRBV28,TRBJ2-1,NA,NA,CASTHSQGRKNEQFF,TGTGCCAGCACCCATTCCCAGGGGAGAAAAAATGAGCAGTTCTTC
TRBV11-3,TRBJ2-1,NA,NA,CASSTDSSYNEQFF,TGTGCCAGCAGCACGGACAGCTCCTACAATGAGCAGTTCTTC
TRBV27,TRBJ2-7,NA,few,CASSLAAPGEQYF,TGTGCCAGCAGTTTGGCAGCCCCAGGCGAGCAGTACTTC
TRBV5-1,TRBJ1-3,NA,many,CASSLGTPSGNTIYF,TGCGCCAGCAGCTTGGGAACCCCATCTGGAAACACCATATATTTT
TRBV18,TRBJ2-4,NA,once,CASSPSAWDIQYF,TGTGCCAGCTCACCGTCGGCATGGGACATTCAGTACTTC
TRBV2,TRBJ1-1,NA,few,CASSEATNTEAFF,TGTGCCAGCAGTGAAGCGACGAACACTGAAGCTTTCTTT
TRBV19,TRBJ1-4,NA,few,CASGRRNEKLFF,TGTGCCTCTGGGAGGAGGAATGAAAAACTGTTTTTT
TRBV5-1,TRBJ2-4,NA,few,CASSRGPGMEDIQYF,TGCGCCAGCAGCCGGGGCCCGGGTATGGAGGACATTCAGTACTTC
TRBV9,TRBJ1-2,NA,NA,CASSVTRGRDGYTF,TGTGCCAGCAGCGTAACGAGGGGTCGGGACGGCTACACCTTC
TRBV5-6,TRBJ2-5,NA,NA,CASTPAGSRSETQYF,TGTGCCAGCACCCCGGCGGGGTCTAGGTCAGAGACCCAGTACTTC
TRBV18,TRBJ2-6,NA,NA,CASSQLLIRRSGANVLTF,TGTGCCAGCTCCCAACTTCTAATAAGGAGATCTGGGGCCAACGTCCTGACTTTC
TRBV28,TRBJ2-3,TRBD2,many,CASSSRSSGGPLDTQYF,TGTGCCAGCAGTTCCCGATCTAGCGGGGGGCCTTTGGATACGCAGTATTTT
TRBV3-1,TRBJ2-1,NA,many,CASSQDRVYNEQFF,TGTGCCAGCAGCCAAGACAGGGTTTACAATGAGCAGTTCTTC
TRBV20-1,TRBJ2-7,NA,many,CSARDPLGFTNYEQYF,TGCAGTGCTAGAGATCCTCTAGGGTTCACTAACTACGAGCAGTACTTC
TRBV18,TRBJ1-2,TRBD1,NA,CASSRQGSGSDYGYTF,TGTGCCAGCTCACGACAGGGGTCGGGTTCGGACTATGGCTACACCTTC
TRBV20-1,TRBJ1-1,TRBD1,many,CSASPGQGGNTEAFF,TGCAGTGCTAGCCCGGGACAGGGGGGGAACACTGAAGCTTTCTTT
TRBV20-1,TRBJ1-1,NA,NA,CSATSGRTEAFF,TGCAGTGCCACGTCAGGGAGAACTGAAGCTTTCTTT